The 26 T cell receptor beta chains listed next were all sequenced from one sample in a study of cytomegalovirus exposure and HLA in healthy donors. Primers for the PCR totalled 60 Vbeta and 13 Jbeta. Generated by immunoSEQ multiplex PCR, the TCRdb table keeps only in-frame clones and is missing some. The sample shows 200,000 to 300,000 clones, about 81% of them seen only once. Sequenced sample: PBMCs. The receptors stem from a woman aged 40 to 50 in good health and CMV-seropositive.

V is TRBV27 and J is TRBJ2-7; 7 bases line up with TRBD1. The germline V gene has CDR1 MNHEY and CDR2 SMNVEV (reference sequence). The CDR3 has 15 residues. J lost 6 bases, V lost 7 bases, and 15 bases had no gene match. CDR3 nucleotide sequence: TGTGCCAGCACCCTCTCTGACAGGGTGGGAAGCGAGCAGTACTTC. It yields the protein CASTLSDRVGSEQYF.

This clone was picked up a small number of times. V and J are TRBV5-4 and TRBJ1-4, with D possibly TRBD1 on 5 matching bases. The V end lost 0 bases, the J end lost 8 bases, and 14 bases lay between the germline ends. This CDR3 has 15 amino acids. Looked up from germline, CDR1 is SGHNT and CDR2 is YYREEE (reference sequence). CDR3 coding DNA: TGTGCCAGCAGCTTGGCCGTGGGGGGACGAGAAAAACTGTTTTTT. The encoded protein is CASSLAVGGREKLFF.

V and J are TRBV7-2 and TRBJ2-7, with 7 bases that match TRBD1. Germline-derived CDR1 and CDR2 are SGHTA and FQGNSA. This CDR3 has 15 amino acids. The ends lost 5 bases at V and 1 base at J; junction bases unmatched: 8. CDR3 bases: TGTGCCAGCAGCCCAGCGACAGGGCGGTCCTACGAGCAGTACTTC. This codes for CASSPATGRSYEQYF. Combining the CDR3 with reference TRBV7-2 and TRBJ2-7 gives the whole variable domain GAGVSQSPSNKVTEKGKDVELRCDPISGHTALYWYRQSLGQGLEFLIYFQGNSAPDKSGLPSDRFSAERTGGSVSTLTIQRTQQEDSAVYLCASSPATGRSYEQYFGPGTRLTVT.

CDR3 region: CASKQGAGNTIYF. In DNA form, the CDR3 reads TGTGCCAGCAAACAGGGGGCTGGAAACACCATATATTTT. This chain connects TRBV6-6 to TRBJ1-3; 8 bases agree with TRBD1. The CDR3 is 13 amino acids. The ends lost 7 bases at V and 2 bases at J; junction bases unmatched: 1. Germline V gene sequence: CDR1 MNHNY, CDR2 SVGAGI (reference sequence).

In DNA, the CDR3 is TGTGCCAGCAGTCGCAGCGGGAGGAGATACGAGCAGTACTTC. Protein sequence: CASSRSGRRYEQYF. This chain links TRBV27 with TRBJ2-5; TRBD2 aligns across 9 bases. The DNA matches TRBJ2-7 better at its end, which makes the J call doubtful. This CDR3 is 14 amino acids long. Germline loops: CDR1 MNHEY, CDR2 SMNVEV (reference sequence).

For the CDR3, the DNA is TGCGCCAGCAGTGGTCAGGGTGGGGAGACCCAGTACTTC. Its protein product is CASSGQGGETQYF. The chain combines TRBV10-2 with TRBJ2-5; D may be TRBD1 (5 bases). Germline V gene data show CDR1 as WSHSY and CDR2 as SAAADI. This CDR3 is built from 13 residues. V lost 4 bases and J 5 bases, leaving 11 bases between the germline ends.

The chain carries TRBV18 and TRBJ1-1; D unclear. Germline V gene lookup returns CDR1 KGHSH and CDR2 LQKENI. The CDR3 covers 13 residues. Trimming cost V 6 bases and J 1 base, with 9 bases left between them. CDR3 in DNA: TGTGCCAGCTCGAGCGCAGAGAACACTGAAGCTTTCTTT. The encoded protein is CASSSAENTEAFF.

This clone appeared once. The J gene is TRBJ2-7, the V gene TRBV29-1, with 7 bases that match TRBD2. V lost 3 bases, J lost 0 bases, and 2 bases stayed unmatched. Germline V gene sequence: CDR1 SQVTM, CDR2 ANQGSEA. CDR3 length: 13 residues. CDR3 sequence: CSVDGGGSYEQYF. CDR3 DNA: TGCAGCGTTGATGGGGGGGGCTCCTACGAGCAGTACTTC.

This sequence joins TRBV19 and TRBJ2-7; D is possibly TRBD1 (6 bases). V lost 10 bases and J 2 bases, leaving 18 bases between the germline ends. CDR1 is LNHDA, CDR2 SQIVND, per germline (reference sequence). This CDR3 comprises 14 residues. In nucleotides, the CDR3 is TGTGCCACCCGGACAGAGGGGATTGCCTACGAGCAGTACTTC. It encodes CATRTEGIAYEQYF.

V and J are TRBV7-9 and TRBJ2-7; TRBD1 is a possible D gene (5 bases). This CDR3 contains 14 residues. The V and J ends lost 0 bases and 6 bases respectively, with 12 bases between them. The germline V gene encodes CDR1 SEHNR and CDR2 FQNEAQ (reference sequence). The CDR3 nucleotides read TGTGCCAGCAGCTTAGCAGGGGCGGAAGGCGAGCAGTACTTC. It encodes CASSLAGAEGEQYF. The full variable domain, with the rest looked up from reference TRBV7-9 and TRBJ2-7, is DTGVSQNPRHKITKRGQNVTFRCDPISEHNRLYWYRQTLGQGPEFLTYFQNEAQLEKSRLLSDRFSAERPKGSFSTLEIQRTEQGDSAMYLCASSLAGAEGEQYFGPGTRLTVT.

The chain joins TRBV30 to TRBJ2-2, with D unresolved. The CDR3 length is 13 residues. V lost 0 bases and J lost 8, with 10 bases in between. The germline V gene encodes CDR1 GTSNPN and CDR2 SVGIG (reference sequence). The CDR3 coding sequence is TGTGCCTGGAGTGTACAGACCACTGGGGAGCTGTTTTTT. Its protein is CAWSVQTTGELFF.

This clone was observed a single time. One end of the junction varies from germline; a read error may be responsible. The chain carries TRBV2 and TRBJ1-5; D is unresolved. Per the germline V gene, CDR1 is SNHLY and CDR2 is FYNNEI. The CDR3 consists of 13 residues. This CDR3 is CASSEVRYQAQHF. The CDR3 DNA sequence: TGTGCCAGCAGTGAAGTCCGGTATCAGGCCCAGCATTTT.

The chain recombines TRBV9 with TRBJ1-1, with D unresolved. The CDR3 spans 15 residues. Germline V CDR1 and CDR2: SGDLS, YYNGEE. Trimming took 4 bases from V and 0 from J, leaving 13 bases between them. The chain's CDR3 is CASSITAGMNTEAFF. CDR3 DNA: TGTGCCAGCAGCATCACAGCGGGGATGAACACTGAAGCTTTCTTT.

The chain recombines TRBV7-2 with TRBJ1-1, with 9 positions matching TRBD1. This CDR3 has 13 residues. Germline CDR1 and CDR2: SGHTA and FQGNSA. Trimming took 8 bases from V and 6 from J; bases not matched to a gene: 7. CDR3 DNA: TGTGCCAGCTTGTTCCGGGACAGGGCTGAAGCTTTCTTT. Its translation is CASLFRDRAEAFF.

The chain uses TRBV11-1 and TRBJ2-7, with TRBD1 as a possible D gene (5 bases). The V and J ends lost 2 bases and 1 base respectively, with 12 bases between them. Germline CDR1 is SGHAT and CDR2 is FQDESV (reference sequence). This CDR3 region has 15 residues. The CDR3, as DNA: TGTGCCAGCAGCTTATACCCAGGGCCTTCCTACGAGCAGTACTTC. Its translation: CASSLYPGPSYEQYF.

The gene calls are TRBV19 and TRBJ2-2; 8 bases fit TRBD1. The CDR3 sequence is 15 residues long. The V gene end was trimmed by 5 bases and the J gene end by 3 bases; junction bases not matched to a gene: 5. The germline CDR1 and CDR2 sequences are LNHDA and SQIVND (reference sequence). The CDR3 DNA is TGTGCCAGTAGTGACCGGGACAGGCACACCGGGGAGCTGTTTTTT. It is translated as CASSDRDRHTGELFF. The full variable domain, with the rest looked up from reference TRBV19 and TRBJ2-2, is DGGITQSPKYLFRKEGQNVTLSCEQNLNHDAMYWYRQDPGQGLRLIYYSQIVNDFQKGDIAEGYSVSREKKESFPLTVTSAQKNPTAFYLCASSDRDRHTGELFFGEGSRLTVL.

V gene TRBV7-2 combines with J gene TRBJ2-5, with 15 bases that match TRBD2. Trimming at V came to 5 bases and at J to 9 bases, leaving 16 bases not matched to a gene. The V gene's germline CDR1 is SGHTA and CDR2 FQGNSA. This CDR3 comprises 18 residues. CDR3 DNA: TGTGCCAGCAGCCGCGATCCGGGACTAGCGGGAGGAGGCAGGGCCCAGTACTTC. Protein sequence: CASSRDPGLAGGGRAQYF.

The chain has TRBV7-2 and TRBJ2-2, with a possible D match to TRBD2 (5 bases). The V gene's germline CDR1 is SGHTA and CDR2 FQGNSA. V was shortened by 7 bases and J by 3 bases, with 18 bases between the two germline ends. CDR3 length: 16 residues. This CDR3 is CASIPPRAADTGELFF. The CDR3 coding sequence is TGTGCCAGCATCCCCCCGAGGGCCGCGGACACCGGGGAGCTGTTTTTT.

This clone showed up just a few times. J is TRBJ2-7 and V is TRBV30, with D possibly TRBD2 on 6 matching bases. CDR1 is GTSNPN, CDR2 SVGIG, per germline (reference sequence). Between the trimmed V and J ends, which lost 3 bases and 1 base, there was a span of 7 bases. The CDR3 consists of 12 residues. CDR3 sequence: CAWRGLSYEQYF. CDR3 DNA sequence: TGTGCCTGGAGGGGACTTTCCTACGAGCAGTACTTC.

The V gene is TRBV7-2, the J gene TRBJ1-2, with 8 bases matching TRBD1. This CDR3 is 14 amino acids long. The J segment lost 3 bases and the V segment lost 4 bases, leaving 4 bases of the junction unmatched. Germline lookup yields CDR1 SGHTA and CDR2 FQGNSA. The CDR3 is CASSSTGGDYGYTF. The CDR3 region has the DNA TGTGCCAGCAGCTCAACAGGGGGGGACTATGGCTACACCTTC.

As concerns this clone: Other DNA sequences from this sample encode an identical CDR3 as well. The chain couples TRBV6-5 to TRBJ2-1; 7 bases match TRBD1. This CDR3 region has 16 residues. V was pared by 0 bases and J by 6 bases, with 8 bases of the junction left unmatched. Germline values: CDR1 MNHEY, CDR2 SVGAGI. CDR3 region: CASSYSRTGGGNEQFF. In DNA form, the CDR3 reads TGTGCCAGCAGTTACTCCCGGACAGGAGGCGGCAATGAGCAGTTCTTC.

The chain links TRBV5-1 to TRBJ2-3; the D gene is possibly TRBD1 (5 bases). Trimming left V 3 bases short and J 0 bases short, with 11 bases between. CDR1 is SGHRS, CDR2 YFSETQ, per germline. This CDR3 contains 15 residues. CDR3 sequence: CASSWKGMSTDTQYF. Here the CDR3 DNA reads TGCGCCAGCAGCTGGAAGGGGATGAGCACAGATACGCAGTATTTT.

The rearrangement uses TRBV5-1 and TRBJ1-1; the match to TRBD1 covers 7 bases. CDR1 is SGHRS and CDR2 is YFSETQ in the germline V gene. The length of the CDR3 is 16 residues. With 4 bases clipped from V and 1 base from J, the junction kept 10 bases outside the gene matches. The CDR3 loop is CASSPGTAVSNTEAFF. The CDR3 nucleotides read TGCGCCAGCAGCCCAGGGACAGCAGTTTCGAACACTGAAGCTTTCTTT.

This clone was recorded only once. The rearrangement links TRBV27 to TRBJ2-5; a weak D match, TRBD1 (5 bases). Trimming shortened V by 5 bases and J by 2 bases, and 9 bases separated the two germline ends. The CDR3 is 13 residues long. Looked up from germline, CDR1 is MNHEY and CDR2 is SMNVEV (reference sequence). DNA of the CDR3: TGTGCCAGCAGTCCCCGGACACAAGAGACCCAGTACTTC. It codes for CASSPRTQETQYF.

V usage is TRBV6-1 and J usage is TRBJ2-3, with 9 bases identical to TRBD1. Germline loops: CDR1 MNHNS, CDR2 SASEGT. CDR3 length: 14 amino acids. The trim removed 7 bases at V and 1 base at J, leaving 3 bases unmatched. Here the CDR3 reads CASTWDRGTDTQYF. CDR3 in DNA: TGTGCCAGCACTTGGGACAGGGGCACAGATACGCAGTATTTT.

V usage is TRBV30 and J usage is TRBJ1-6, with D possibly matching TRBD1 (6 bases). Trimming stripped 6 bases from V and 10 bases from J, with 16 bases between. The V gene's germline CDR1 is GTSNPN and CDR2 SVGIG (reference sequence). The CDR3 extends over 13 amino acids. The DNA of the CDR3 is TGTGCCTGTCGCGGACAGCCGGGATCACCCCTCCACTTT. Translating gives CACRGQPGSPLHF.